These 10 T cell receptor beta chains originate from one sample sequenced in a study of blood T cells in healthy people across ages. Through a sample-barcoded 5' primer and a J-beta primer mix, a second PCR was run for roughly 7 to 11 cycles. TCRdb reanalysed the 5' RACE reads using MiXCR and keeps one entry per CDR3 protein. The sample lists 550,000 to 700,000 distinct CDR3 sequences; roughly a quarter were seen once. The sequenced sample consisted of blood. These receptor sequences come from a woman aged 65 to 85 in good health.

This clonotype was observed many times. The V and J genes are TRBV29-1 and TRBJ2-3; TRBD2 agrees at 8 bases. J was trimmed by 3 bases and V by 4 bases; bases with no gene match: 6. CDR1 SQVTM and CDR2 ANQGSEA come from the germline V gene. The CDR3 has 14 amino acids. The DNA of the CDR3 is TGCAGCGTTGGCCTAGCGGGTTCAACAGATACGCAGTATTTT. It translates to CSVGLAGSTDTQYF.

The V and J genes are TRBV7-2 and TRBJ2-2; 7 bases agree with TRBD1. V trimming: 5 bases; J trimming: 9 bases; junction bases outside the gene matches: 15. The CDR3 is 16 residues long. Per the germline V gene, CDR1 is SGHTA and CDR2 is FQGNSA. The CDR3 DNA is TGTGCCAGCAGCAAACAGGGGCGCGCCCGAGGGTGGGAGCTGTTTTTT. As protein: CASSKQGRARGWELFF.

V gene TRBV5-1 combines with J gene TRBJ1-1; D not resolved. CDR1 SGHRS and CDR2 YFSETQ come from the germline V gene. The CDR3 has 13 residues. V lost 0 bases and J 6 bases, leaving 9 bases between the germline ends. CDR3 sequence (DNA): TGCGCCAGCAGCTTGGGTCTTTTCCCTGAAGCTTTCTTT. Residues: CASSLGLFPEAFF. The variable domain in full, with the rest retrieved from reference TRBV5-1 and TRBJ1-1, is KAGVTQTPRYLIKTRGQQVTLSCSPISGHRSVSWYQQTPGQGLQFLFEYFSETQRNKGNFPGRFSGRQFSNSRSEMNVSTLELGDSALYLCASSLGLFPEAFFGQGTRLTVV.

This clonotype turned up a few times. One junction end disagrees with the germline gene, perhaps due to a read error. The rearrangement links TRBV6-5 to TRBJ2-2; the D gene is possibly TRBD2 (6 bases). CDR3 length: 15 residues. Germline values: CDR1 MNHEY, CDR2 SVGAGI. CDR3 coding DNA: TGTGCCAGCAGTTCAGTGGGGAGGAATACCGGGGAGCTGTTCTTT. Translation gives CASSSVGRNTGELFF.

The V gene is TRBV21-1, the J gene TRBJ2-7; no check of the table's D call, TRBD1, against the DNA was made. TRBV21-1 corresponds to a pseudogene. The CDR3 totals 15 residues. For the CDR3, the DNA is TGTGCCAGCTGCTTCCCCCGGGACAAGGACTACGAGCAGTACTTC. Protein: CASCFPRDKDYEQYF.

This clonotype was counted between two and nine times. This chain joins TRBV6-2 or TRBV6-3 and TRBJ2-5, with 8 bases fitting TRBD2. This CDR3 has 15 amino acids. The ends lost 6 bases at V and 0 bases at J; junction bases unmatched: 6. Germline V gives CDR1 MNHEY, CDR2 SVGEGT. The chain's CDR3 is CASRPLAEYQETQYF. CDR3 nucleotides: TGTGCCAGCAGACCACTAGCGGAATACCAAGAGACCCAGTACTTC.

The gene calls are TRBV4-3 and TRBJ2-1; TRBD1 is a possible D gene (6 bases). Germline values: CDR1 LGHNA, CDR2 YSLEER. V dropped 4 bases and J dropped 3 bases, with 22 bases sitting between them. This CDR3 has 18 amino acids. The CDR3 DNA reads TGCGCCAGCAGCCTAGGCACCACCGGGACATATTTCTACAATGAGCAGTTCTTC. This translates into CASSLGTTGTYFYNEQFF.

The genes are TRBV7-2 and TRBJ2-2; tentatively, D is TRBD1 (6 bases). The germline gives CDR1 SGHTA, CDR2 FQGNSA. CDR3 length: 14 amino acids. Trimming left V 4 bases short and J 7 bases short, with 13 bases between. CDR3: CASSSQGGGGELFF. CDR3 nucleotide sequence: TGTGCCAGCAGCTCACAGGGTGGCGGCGGGGAGCTGTTTTTT. Full variable domain (missing parts from reference TRBV7-2 and TRBJ2-2): GAGVSQSPSNKVTEKGKDVELRCDPISGHTALYWYRQSLGQGLEFLIYFQGNSAPDKSGLPSDRFSAERTGGSVSTLTIQRTQQEDSAVYLCASSSQGGGGELFFGEGSRLTVL.

This sequence joins TRBV14 and TRBJ2-1, with 15 bases that match TRBD2. CDR3 size: 18 residues. Germline V gives CDR1 SGHDN, CDR2 FVKESK. Trimming at V came to 1 base and at J to 0 bases, leaving 1 base not matched to a gene. CDR3 sequence: CASSQGTSGGASYNEQFF. In DNA form, the CDR3 reads TGTGCCAGCAGCCAAGGGACTAGCGGGGGGGCCTCCTACAATGAGCAGTTCTTC.

CDR3 nucleotides: TGCAGTTCCTTTCTAGCGGGGGGCACAGATACGCAGTATTTT. Translation gives CSSFLAGGTDTQYF. The rearrangement links TRBV20-1 to TRBJ2-3; 10 bases line up with TRBD2. Trimming at V came to 8 bases and at J to 1 base, leaving 6 bases not matched to a gene. CDR1 is DFQATT and CDR2 is SNEGSKA in the germline V gene (reference sequence). This CDR3 is built from 14 residues.